Each of the 24 T cell receptor beta chains below was sequenced from the same sample in a study of PD-1 blockade in mismatch repair-deficient tumors. Sequencing was performed with immunoSEQ multiplex PCR; in TCRdb, only in-frame clones are kept and a portion is missing. The sample yields 13,000 to 15,000 clones, roughly 84% seen once. The sample's time point: approximately ten-day in vitro stimulation with candidate neoantigen peptide 4. Which antigens these TCRs recognize remains unknown. Specimen: cells cultured in vitro, collected from a patient treated with pembrolizumab. These receptors originate from an adult with mismatch repair-deficient cancer.

This clone was detected only a few times. The genes are TRBV6-1 and TRBJ1-5; D is undetermined. CDR1 MNHNS and CDR2 SASEGT come from the germline V gene. V was shortened by 1 base and J by 2 bases, with 6 bases between the two germline ends. This CDR3 is built from 14 residues. The CDR3 DNA is TGTGCCAGCAGTGAAGGTAGTGGCAATCAGCCCCAGCATTTT. Residues: CASSEGSGNQPQHF.

The rearrangement joins TRBV11-1 to TRBJ1-2; 8 bases align to TRBD1. CDR3 size: 15 residues. V lost 4 bases and J lost 0; bases outside the gene matches: 4. Germline-derived CDR1 and CDR2 are SGHAT and FQDESV (reference sequence). The CDR3: CASSSDRAANYGYTF. CDR3 nucleotides: TGTGCCAGCAGCTCGGACAGGGCAGCTAACTATGGCTACACCTTC. Using reference TRBV11-1 and TRBJ1-2 for the parts outside the CDR3, the full variable domain is EAEVAQSPRYKITEKSQAVAFWCDPISGHATLYWYRQILGQGPELLVQFQDESVVDDSQLPKDRFSAERLKGVDSTLKIQPAELGDSAMYLCASSSDRAANYGYTFGSGTRLTVV.

The chain carries TRBV6-1 and TRBJ1-3; D gene unclear. The CDR3 has 15 residues. Germline assignment: CDR1 MNHNS and CDR2 SASEGT. Trimming took 4 bases from V and 4 from J, leaving 14 bases between them. The chain's CDR3 is CASSGTSTGGNTIYF. The CDR3 nucleotides are TGTGCCAGCAGTGGGACCTCCACGGGGGGAAACACCATATATTTT.

This clone has more than one count but fewer than ten. J is TRBJ2-5 and V is TRBV5-1, with 7 bases lining up with TRBD2. CDR1 is SGHRS and CDR2 is YFSETQ in the germline V gene. With V trimmed by 0 bases and J by 8 bases, 7 bases remained unmatched. The CDR3 length is 14 residues. The CDR3 loop is CASSLASGGATQYF. The CDR3 DNA sequence: TGCGCCAGCAGCTTGGCTAGCGGAGGAGCTACCCAGTACTTC.

This rearrangement joins TRBV7-2 to TRBJ2-5; TRBD2 is a possible D gene (5 bases). Germline loops: CDR1 SGHTA, CDR2 FQGNSA. The V gene lost 8 bases and the J gene lost 5 bases, with 15 bases spanning the gap. This CDR3 comprises 13 residues. CDR3 sequence: CASRAVTRETQYF. The CDR3 nucleotides are TGTGCCAGCCGAGCGGTTACTAGGGAGACCCAGTACTTC.

The CDR3 DNA reads as TGTGCCAGCAGTTACTCGATGGGCACTGAAGCTTTCTTT. This gives the protein CASSYSMGTEAFF. V usage is TRBV6-5 and J usage is TRBJ1-1, with D hard to call. Per the germline V gene, CDR1 is MNHEY and CDR2 is SVGAGI. V lost 0 bases, J lost 4 bases, and 6 bases lay in between. The CDR3 spans 13 residues.

This clone is a singleton in its sample. The J gene is TRBJ1-1, the V gene TRBV28; D remains ambiguous. Germline V gene data show CDR1 as MDHEN and CDR2 as SYDVKM. V lost 6 bases and J 0 bases, leaving 14 bases between the germline ends. The CDR3 covers 15 residues. The CDR3 bases are TGTGCCAGCAGAGGTTTAGGACGTTTGAACACTGAAGCTTTCTTT. It encodes CASRGLGRLNTEAFF.

The chain carries TRBV10-3 and TRBJ2-7; a possible D gene is TRBD1 (5 bases). Trimming pared 3 bases from V and 0 bases from J, leaving 15 bases between. CDR3 length: 16 amino acids. Germline V gene data show CDR1 as ENHRY and CDR2 as SYGVKD. The CDR3 loop reads CAISDPGILSSYEQYF. The CDR3, as DNA: TGTGCCATCAGTGACCCAGGGATTCTTAGCTCCTACGAGCAGTACTTC.

In its sample, this clone was seen once. The chain has TRBV27 and TRBJ1-2; TRBD1 matches 8 bases. Losses at the gene ends were 4 bases for V and 7 bases for J; bases not matched to a gene: 11. The germline V gene encodes CDR1 MNHEY and CDR2 SMNVEV (reference sequence). The CDR3 consists of 15 residues. The CDR3: CASSYAGTGRFGYTF. For the CDR3, the DNA is TGTGCCAGCAGTTACGCCGGGACAGGAAGATTTGGCTACACCTTC.

The chain is built from TRBV7-2 and TRBJ2-7, with a tentative D call TRBD2 (6 bases). Germline values: CDR1 SGHTA, CDR2 FQGNSA. The CDR3 contains 11 residues. V was shortened by 5 bases and J by 8 bases, with 10 bases between the two germline ends. This CDR3 is CASSQGLQQYF. The CDR3 bases are TGTGCCAGCAGCCAGGGACTTCAGCAGTACTTC.

The rearrangement joins TRBV28 to TRBJ1-5; D gene uncertain. The germline CDR1 and CDR2 sequences are MDHEN and SYDVKM. The CDR3 covers 16 residues. Trimming stripped 6 bases from V and 0 bases from J, with 15 bases between. The CDR3 nucleotides are TGTGCCAGCAGCCCGCAAGACAACTATAGCAATCAGCCCCAGCATTTT. Translation gives CASSPQDNYSNQPQHF.

J is TRBJ1-5 and V is TRBV18, with 11 bases lining up with TRBD1. Germline V CDR1 and CDR2: KGHSH, LQKENI. The CDR3 totals 15 residues. V was pared by 0 bases and J by 5 bases, with 0 bases of the junction left unmatched. CDR3 sequence: CASSPPGQGDQPQHF. For the CDR3, the DNA is TGTGCCAGCTCACCACCGGGACAGGGGGATCAGCCCCAGCATTTT.

V gene TRBV30 combines with J gene TRBJ2-2; 7 bases match TRBD2. This CDR3 has 13 amino acids. The germline CDR1 and CDR2 sequences are GTSNPN and SVGIG (reference sequence). This chain's CDR3 is CARKRDATGELFF. CDR3 sequence (DNA): TGTGCTCGGAAGCGGGACGCCACCGGGGAGCTGTTTTTT.

This chain uses TRBV7-3 with TRBJ2-3, with D unresolved. The CDR3 covers 13 residues. Trimming pared 4 bases from V and 0 bases from J, leaving 5 bases between. Germline V gene lookup returns CDR1 SGHTA and CDR2 FQGTGA. In nucleotides, the CDR3 is TGTGCCAGCAGCTCAGTAAGCACAGATACGCAGTATTTT. Amino acid sequence: CASSSVSTDTQYF.

V gene TRBV7-9 combines with J gene TRBJ2-5; TRBD2 matches 16 bases. J gave up 4 bases and V 5 bases, and 7 bases lay outside the gene matches. The CDR3 contains 17 residues. Germline V gene lookup returns CDR1 SEHNR and CDR2 FQNEAQ (reference sequence). CDR3 in amino acids: CASSEGLAGGFGETQYF. The CDR3 DNA is TGTGCCAGCAGCGAGGGACTAGCGGGAGGGTTCGGAGAGACCCAGTACTTC.

This chain uses TRBV7-9 with TRBJ2-1; TRBD2 aligns across 11 bases. The V and J ends lost 6 bases and 8 bases, in that order; junction bases with no gene match: 12. Germline CDR1 reads SEHNR; CDR2 reads FQNEAQ (reference sequence). CDR3 length: 16 amino acids. DNA for the CDR3: TGTGCCAGCAGTTTTACTAGCGGGAGTGTGATGCATGAGCAGTTCTTC. The encoded protein is CASSFTSGSVMHEQFF.

The chain combines TRBV6-5 with TRBJ1-4, with TRBD1 matching 9 bases. CDR1 is MNHEY and CDR2 is SVGAGI in the germline V gene. The trim removed 6 bases at V and 7 bases at J, leaving 3 bases unmatched. The CDR3 contains 13 residues. For the CDR3, the DNA is TGTGCCAGCAGGGGGACAGGGAGTGAAAAACTGTTTTTT. Amino acids: CASRGTGSEKLFF.

This chain connects TRBV30 to TRBJ1-3; perhaps TRBD1 as D (5 bases). Between the trimmed V and J ends, which lost 4 bases and 0 bases, there was a span of 13 bases. From germline, CDR1 is GTSNPN and CDR2 SVGIG (reference sequence). The CDR3 sequence is 15 residues long. The CDR3: CAWTQRGFSGNTIYF. The CDR3 nucleotides read TGTGCCTGGACCCAAAGGGGATTCTCTGGAAACACCATATATTTT.

The chain combines TRBV27 with TRBJ2-7; TRBD1 might be the D (6 bases). V lost 6 bases to trimming and J lost 6 bases, with 15 bases between them. This CDR3 has 13 amino acids. Looked up from germline, CDR1 is MNHEY and CDR2 is SMNVEV (reference sequence). The CDR3 DNA follows: TGTGCCAGCAGGGATCCCTCCAGGGGCGAGCAGTACTTC. Protein sequence: CASRDPSRGEQYF.

V usage is TRBV6-5 and J usage is TRBJ2-7; a weak D match, TRBD2 (6 bases). The V gene's germline CDR1 is MNHEY and CDR2 SVGAGI. The CDR3 is 14 amino acids. Trimming pared 5 bases from V and 2 bases from J, leaving 13 bases between. The CDR3 DNA reads as TGTGCCAGCAGTATACGTTCGGGGGCCTACGAGCAGTACTTC. It codes for CASSIRSGAYEQYF.

The chain uses TRBV5-6 and TRBJ1-1; no clear D. The CDR3 extends over 12 amino acids. The V end lost 1 base, the J end lost 7 bases, and 8 bases lay between the germline ends. Germline CDR1 is SGHDT and CDR2 is YYEEEE. CDR3: CASSLWYGEAFF. The DNA for the CDR3 is TGTGCCAGCAGCTTGTGGTACGGTGAAGCTTTCTTT.

This chain joins TRBV9 and TRBJ2-5; no definite D call. The CDR3 length is 14 residues. The ends were cut back, 0 bases at V and 1 base at J, with 7 bases in the middle. The germline V gene encodes CDR1 SGDLS and CDR2 YYNGEE. CDR3 nucleotide sequence: TGTGCCAGCAGCGTAGATCAGGTCCAAGAGACCCAGTACTTC. Protein: CASSVDQVQETQYF.

The rearrangement uses TRBV30 and TRBJ2-7; D remains unclear. CDR3 length: 15 amino acids. Trimming removed 1 base from V and 7 bases from J, with 20 bases in between. From germline, CDR1 is GTSNPN and CDR2 SVGIG (reference sequence). In DNA, the CDR3 is TGTGCCTGGAGTGCCGGGTATTCAGCGCCCGGGGAGCAGTACTTC. It specifies CAWSAGYSAPGEQYF.

The chain employs TRBV13 and TRBJ2-1; 9 nucleotides match TRBD2. V shed 5 bases, J shed 4 bases, and the junction held 6 bases outside the gene matches. The CDR3 totals 15 residues. The germline CDR1 and CDR2 sequences are PRHDT and FYEKMQ (reference sequence). The CDR3 nucleotides are TGTGCCAGCAGCCGCGCCCTAGCGGGGTACAATGAGCAGTTCTTC. Protein product: CASSRALAGYNEQFF.